The rows below give T cell receptor beta chains drawn from one sample of a study of cytomegalovirus exposure and HLA in healthy donors. Data came from immunoSEQ multiplex PCR; TCRdb stores just in-frame clones and leaves some out. The repertoire holds around 130,000 clones, approximately 8.6% seen once, with 6% in the top ten. The sequenced material came from PBMCs. The receptors were gathered from a woman aged 40 to 50 in good health and CMV-seropositive. CDR3s include the opening cysteine and the closing phenylalanine or tryptophan. D genes are given only for firm matches. Size is omitted from some rows. Given values are once, few, many or a class for expanded clones.

abundance	j_gene	v_gene	len	d_gene	CDR3aa	CDR3nt
.	TRBJ1-1	TRBV2	18	.	CASTLTDPRRRMNTEAFF	TGTGCCAGCACCCTGACAGACCCTAGACGCCGAATGAACACTGAAGCTTTCTTT
.	TRBJ1-5	TRBV11-2	12	TRBD1	CASSDRGQPQHF	TGTGCCAGCAGCGACAGGGGCCAGCCCCAGCATTTT
.	TRBJ1-2	TRBV11-2	13	.	CASSSAAGGGYTF	TGTGCCAGCAGCTCCGCCGCTGGGGGCGGCTACACCTTC
.	TRBJ1-6	TRBV18	13	.	CASSPMAAGVLHF	TGTGCCAGCTCACCAATGGCGGCCGGGGTCCTCCACTTT
.	TRBJ1-1	TRBV9	15	.	CASSVEGAVLTEAFF	TGTGCCAGCAGCGTAGAAGGGGCTGTTTTAACTGAAGCTTTCTTT
.	TRBJ2-7	TRBV7-9	15	.	CASSSVEPRLYEQYF	TGTGCCAGCAGCTCAGTAGAACCTCGACTCTACGAGCAGTACTTC
few	TRBJ1-2	TRBV9	14	TRBD1	CASSRGQGPYGYTF	TGTGCCAGCAGCCGGGGACAGGGACCTTATGGCTACACCTTC
few	TRBJ1-5	TRBV19	14	TRBD1	CASRRQGGNQPQHF	TGTGCCAGTAGAAGACAGGGGGGCAATCAGCCCCAGCATTTT
few	TRBJ2-7	TRBV7-9	14	TRBD1	CASSLGQGHYEQYF	TGTGCCAGCAGCTTGGGACAGGGCCACTACGAGCAGTACTTC
few	TRBJ1-3	TRBV27	17	TRBD1	CASSPGTGSFSGNTIYF	TGTGCCAGCAGTCCGGGGACAGGGAGCTTCTCTGGAAACACCATATATTTT
.	TRBJ1-3	TRBV7-2	18	.	CASSPTGGGWTSGNTIYF	TGTGCCAGCAGCCCTACTGGGGGAGGTTGGACCTCTGGAAACACCATATATTTT
few	TRBJ2-7	TRBV29-1	17	TRBD1	CSVDLSLRQGAIYEQYF	TGCAGCGTTGATTTAAGTTTGAGACAGGGCGCTATCTACGAGCAGTACTTC
.	TRBJ1-2	TRBV4-2	12	.	CASSQEAYGYTF	TGTGCAAGCAGCCAAGAGGCCTATGGCTACACCTTC
.	TRBJ1-2	TRBV30	11	.	CAWSQQYGYTF	TGTGCCTGGAGTCAACAGTATGGCTACACCTTC
few	TRBJ2-1	TRBV9	18	TRBD2	CASSVVGTSGGSYNEQFF	TGTGCCAGCAGCGTAGTAGGGACTAGCGGGGGCTCCTACAATGAGCAGTTCTTC
.	TRBJ1-2	TRBV6-1	15	TRBD1	CASSYRGPANYGYTF	TGTGCCAGCAGCTACAGGGGTCCCGCTAACTATGGCTACACCTTC
few	TRBJ2-7	TRBV11-2	14	.	CASSLGRFSYEQYF	TGTGCCAGCAGCTTAGGTCGGTTCTCCTACGAGCAGTACTTC
.	TRBJ2-3	TRBV2	14	.	CASSGSTSGDTQYF	TGTGCCAGCAGTGGTTCTACCTCGGGAGATACGCAGTATTTT
.	TRBJ2-3	TRBV28	12	.	CASKGGTDTQYF	TGTGCCAGCAAGGGGGGCACAGATACGCAGTATTTT
.	TRBJ1-1	TRBV29-1	10	.	CSVGTNWAFF	TGCAGCGTCGGGACAAACTGGGCTTTCTTT
few	TRBJ1-3	TRBV30	11	.	CAWSPRNTIYF	TGTGCCTGGAGTCCAAGAAACACCATATATTTT
.	TRBJ2-1	TRBV27	17	TRBD2	CASSPTTSGGPYNEQFF	TGTGCCAGCAGTCCTACGACTAGCGGGGGCCCTTACAATGAGCAGTTCTTC
.	TRBJ1-1	TRBV5-6	16	TRBD1	CASTRIPGQGYTEAFF	TGTGCCAGCACCCGGATTCCGGGACAGGGGTACACTGAAGCTTTCTTT
.	TRBJ1-4	TRBV5-5	15	.	CASSLPGVKNEKLFF	TGTGCCAGCAGCTTACCAGGGGTGAAGAATGAAAAACTGTTTTTT
.	TRBJ2-7	TRBV10-2	12	.	CASLQGSHEQYF	TGCGCCAGCCTCCAGGGCAGCCACGAGCAGTACTTC
few	TRBJ1-6	TRBV28	17	TRBD1	CASSFGGQGVNDSPLHF	TGTGCCAGCAGTTTTGGGGGACAGGGGGTTAACGATTCACCCCTCCACTTT
few	TRBJ1-4	TRBV5-6	14	.	CASSMTPGGEKLFF	TGTGCCAGCAGCATGACCCCGGGGGGTGAAAAACTGTTTTTT
.	TRBJ1-1	TRBV6-6	13	TRBD1	CASSPGGRAEAFF	TGTGCCAGCAGTCCAGGGGGCCGGGCTGAAGCTTTCTTT
.	TRBJ1-1	TRBV30	14	.	CAWSVGSVNTEAFF	TGTGCCTGGAGTGTTGGCAGTGTGAACACTGAAGCTTTCTTT
.	TRBJ1-4	TRBV28	16	TRBD1	CASSPTGVTTNEKLFF	TGTGCCAGCAGTCCGACAGGGGTTACAACTAATGAAAAACTGTTTTTT
few	TRBJ2-7	TRBV10-2	15	.	CASSEWRGRTYEQYF	TGCGCCAGCAGTGAATGGAGGGGCCGAACCTACGAGCAGTACTTC
few	TRBJ1-5	TRBV18	14	.	CASSPDTGFQPQHF	TGTGCCAGCTCACCGGATACAGGGTTTCAGCCCCAGCATTTT
.	TRBJ2-7	TRBV9	15	TRBD2	CASSASGGFSYEQYF	TGTGCCAGCAGCGCAAGCGGGGGGTTCTCCTACGAGCAGTACTTC
.	TRBJ2-5	TRBV5-1	16	TRBD2	CASSLMSGEGTETQYF	TGCGCCAGCAGCTTGATGAGCGGGGAGGGGACAGAGACCCAGTACTTC
.	TRBJ2-1	TRBV5-1	16	TRBD1	CASSSRDRGVYNEQFF	TGCGCCAGCAGTAGCCGGGACAGGGGTGTGTACAATGAGCAGTTCTTC
few	TRBJ2-3	TRBV4-1	14	.	CASSQGRQVDTQYF	TGCGCCAGCAGCCAAGGGCGCCAGGTGGATACGCAGTATTTT
.	TRBJ1-2	TRBV6-1	13	.	CASSDDFIGGYTF	TGTGCCAGCAGTGATGACTTCATAGGTGGCTACACCTTC
few	TRBJ2-1	TRBV6-1	15	TRBD2	CASSGLAGAYNEQFF	TGTGCCAGCAGTGGTCTAGCGGGGGCCTACAATGAGCAGTTCTTC
.	TRBJ2-7	TRBV28	15	TRBD1	CASSRRDRVPYEQYF	TGTGCCAGCAGCCGCCGGGACAGGGTCCCCTACGAGCAGTACTTC
.	TRBJ1-2	TRBV5-4	15	.	CASSLGRGENYGYTF	TGTGCCAGCAGTTTGGGCAGGGGCGAGAACTATGGCTACACCTTC
few	TRBJ1-2	TRBV6-1	16	.	CASSEAGRGLYYGYTF	TGTGCCAGCAGTGAAGCGGGGAGAGGACTCTACTATGGCTACACCTTC
few	TRBJ2-3	TRBV18	15	TRBD2	CASSSGTSGTDTQYF	TGTGCCAGCTCATCCGGGACTAGCGGCACAGATACGCAGTATTTT
.	TRBJ1-4	TRBV6-5	13	.	CASRPPANEKLFF	TGTGCCAGCAGACCGCCAGCGAATGAAAAACTGTTTTTT
few	TRBJ2-4	TRBV7-3	19	TRBD1	CASSTSDRDDFIAKNIQYF	TGTGCCAGCAGCACCTCGGACAGGGACGATTTCATAGCCAAAAACATTCAGTACTTC
.	TRBJ2-7	TRBV19	14	TRBD1	CASSMQGVSYEQYF	TGTGCCAGTAGTATGCAGGGGGTCTCCTACGAGCAGTACTTC
few	TRBJ2-6	TRBV5-6	19	.	CASSLALGYSSSGANVLTF	TGTGCCAGCAGCTTGGCTCTTGGGTACAGTAGCTCTGGGGCCAACGTCCTGACTTTC
.	TRBJ1-1	TRBV18	16	.	CASSPQGPNANTEAFF	TGTGCCAGCTCACCCCAGGGGCCAAACGCGAACACTGAAGCTTTCTTT
few	TRBJ2-7	TRBV7-2	15	TRBD2	CASSLASGGAYEQYF	TGTGCCAGCAGCTTAGCTAGCGGGGGGGCCTACGAGCAGTACTTC
few	TRBJ1-1	TRBV6-5	15	TRBD1	CASRRQTGVGTEAFF	TGTGCCAGCAGACGACAAACAGGGGTAGGAACTGAAGCTTTCTTT
few	TRBJ2-7	TRBV5-1	16	.	CASSFREKMSSYEQYF	TGCGCCAGCAGCTTTAGAGAGAAAATGAGCTCCTACGAGCAGTACTTC
few	TRBJ1-4	TRBV18	14	TRBD1	CASSPLQGDEKLFF	TGTGCCAGCTCACCATTACAGGGGGATGAAAAACTGTTTTTT
few	TRBJ1-4	TRBV29-1	13	TRBD1	CSVGQVTNEKLFF	TGCAGCGTCGGACAGGTGACTAATGAAAAACTGTTTTTT
.	TRBJ2-2	TRBV30	15	.	CATRVPGVHNMELFF	TGTGCCACCAGGGTCCCGGGGGTCCACAACATGGAGCTGTTTTTT
.	TRBJ2-6	TRBV18	18	TRBD1	CASSPVTGGRSGANVLTF	TGTGCCAGCTCACCAGTAACAGGGGGCAGGTCTGGGGCCAACGTCCTGACTTTC
.	TRBJ1-1	TRBV19	13	.	CASSMEGWTEAFF	TGTGCCAGTAGTATGGAGGGGTGGACTGAAGCTTTCTTT
.	TRBJ1-1	TRBV9	13	.	CASSAYRDTEAFF	TGTGCCAGCAGCGCCTACCGGGACACTGAAGCTTTCTTT
few	TRBJ1-2	TRBV28	15	.	CASSTYRALYGGYTF	TGTGCCAGCAGTACATACAGGGCCCTCTATGGAGGCTACACCTTC
.	TRBJ1-4	TRBV30	14	.	CAWGKGGTNEKLFF	TGTGCCTGGGGTAAGGGGGGGACTAATGAAAAACTGTTTTTT
few	TRBJ1-1	TRBV6-1	14	.	CASSDPTRNTEAFF	TGTGCCAGCAGTGATCCGACACGGAACACTGAAGCTTTCTTT